This entry describes one T cell receptor (beta chain). Germline CDR1 is LNHDA and CDR2 is SQIVND (reference sequence). V was pared by 5 bases and J by 0 bases, with 5 bases between. The CDR3 is 14 amino acids. This sample is drawn from a study of blood T cell repertoires in COVID-19. Sequencing was performed with immunoSEQ multiplex PCR; in TCRdb, only in-frame clones are kept and a portion is missing. The data show approximately 74,000 clones, about 90% seen once. Sequenced sample: peripheral blood. The receptor's source is a woman older than 75 with active or convalescent COVID-19. The V call is TRBV19, the J call TRBJ1-6; D is unresolved. The CDR3 sequence is CASSSGSYNSPLHF. DNA for the CDR3: TGTGCCAGTAGTTCAGGCTCCTATAATTCACCCCTCCACTTT.